This T cell receptor beta chain emerged from a study of OX40 agonist ivuxolimab in advanced cancers. Germline assignment: CDR1 SGHTA and CDR2 FQGNSA. V lost 2 bases to trimming and J lost 4 bases, with 11 bases between them. This CDR3 region has 14 residues. This clone was found a few times. Method: immunoSEQ multiplex PCR; TCRdb's copy keeps in-frame clones and lacks some. The table records just under 55,000 clones, 80% of them present only once. This clonotype was sampled from an adult with an advanced solid tumor such as melanoma, head and neck, liver or kidney cancer. The material sequenced was CD4+ or CD8+ T cells sorted from blood, taken in a trial of the OX40 agonist ivuxolimab. The chain couples TRBV7-2 to TRBJ1-2, with D perhaps TRBD1 (6 bases). CDR3 in amino acids: CASSLPGQLYGYTF. CDR3 nucleotide sequence: TGTGCCAGCAGCTTACCCGGACAGCTCTATGGCTACACCTTC.